Described below is a single TCR beta chain sequence and its context. Looked up from germline, CDR1 is MNHEY and CDR2 is SMNVEV (reference sequence). V was cut by 9 bases and J by 0 bases, with 14 bases left in between. This CDR3 contains 14 residues. These data belong to a study of T cell responses to AZD1222 COVID-19 vaccine. Produced via immunoSEQ multiplex PCR; TCRdb's table is partial and in-frame only. The sample has over 100,000 clones, over 75% seen once; the top ten hold around 20%. The receptor was derived from an adult in good health. The genes are TRBV27 and TRBJ2-5; D ambiguous. The sequencing used peripheral blood, collected on day 0 of AZD1222 vaccination. The CDR3 DNA reads as TGTGCCAGTAGGATGAATAGGTACCAAGAGACCCAGTACTTC. It encodes CASRMNRYQETQYF.